This is a list of T cell receptor beta chains from one sample in a study of CD8+CD57+ T cells in acquired aplastic anemia. From the reads, TCRdb called clonotypes with MiXCR, one entry per CDR3 protein. The sample lists hundreds of thousands of distinct CDR3 sequences; 65% to 75% were seen once. Sequenced material: sorted CD4+, CD8+, or CD8+CD57+ T cells (not recorded which) from PBMCs. These receptors all stem from a human donor in good health, serving as a control. Both conserved end residues are part of each CDR3. The D gene is left open where the match is weak.

D gene | CDR3 length | V gene | CDR3 protein
NA | 14 | TRBV7-3 | CASSSQGGDQPEQF
NA | 15 | TRBV14 | CASSIEPGAVAGYTF
NA | 13 | TRBV12-3/TRBV12-4 | CASRLQANQPQHF
NA | 13 | TRBV20-1 | CSASVSRSYEQYF
NA | 15 | TRBV7-2 | CASSLAGQPNYEQHF
NA | 13 | TRBV25-1 | CASSPRDTDEQYF
NA | 13 | TRBV24-1 | CATSDPGSGELFF
NA | 13 | TRBV12-3/TRBV12-4 | CASRSDIGETQYF
NA | 10 | TRBV2 | CASREETQYF
TRBD2 | 15 | TRBV7-2 | CASSSGLAGTGTQFF
NA | 16 | TRBV7-7 | CASSSGVEGYNEQQYF
NA | 13 | TRBV7-2 | CASNPGSGALDDF
NA | 14 | TRBV19 | CAALPGSSEETQYF
TRBD1 | 15 | TRBV5-8 | CASSLSRQGRNTIYF
TRBD1 | 15 | TRBV7-2 | CASSSGTGRNEKLFF
TRBD1 | 13 | TRBV25-1 | CASSGQGYTDAFF
TRBD2 | 15 | TRBV20-1 | CSARDLAGNYNEQFF
TRBD1 | 13 | TRBV14 | CASSQEDRGHAFF
NA | 14 | TRBV2 | CASSGGFTVDEQFF
TRBD2 | 16 | TRBV5-1 | CASSFFLSGGNGTQYF
NA | 16 | TRBV5-4 | CASSLSAFQNTGELFF
NA | 14 | TRBV20-1 | CSALGLQGKTEAFF
NA | 12 | TRBV9 | CASSPTAAEAFF
TRBD2 | 16 | TRBV7-2 | CASSQGLAGEYYEQYF
TRBD2 | 14 | TRBV19 | CASSTTSGANEQFF
TRBD2 | 13 | TRBV10-3 | CAIRGGAANEQFF
NA | 17 | TRBV5-4 | CASSPEYARVRYNEQFF
TRBD1 | 17 | TRBV10-3 | CAISERGQGKYNSPLHF
NA | 14 | TRBV7-2 | CASGSIRGGTNELF
NA | 11 | TRBV7-9 | CASSLYAEQYF
NA | 14 | TRBV5-4 | CASSLRAAAYGYTF
TRBD1 | 12 | TRBV12-5 | CASGFEGQPRQF
NA | 15 | TRBV19 | CASSLNRDERSPLHF
TRBD2 | 15 | TRBV15 | CATSRDTSGGYEQYF
NA | 19 | TRBV7-8 | CASSLRTGGGLGRTDTQYF
NA | 15 | TRBV24-1 | CASSLDEDGNTEAFF
TRBD1 | 13 | TRBV20-1 | CSAKKFEGATLHF
NA | 14 | TRBV11-1 | CASSPARGDSPLHF
NA | 13 | TRBV7-2 | CATSPSGRDTQYF
NA | 14 | TRBV7-2 | CASSHLGTSGGDTF
TRBD1 | 16 | TRBV5-4 | CATRSQGGWSNYGYTF
TRBD1 | 11 | TRBV10-3 | CSTGTGEGYTF
NA | 13 | TRBV5-6 | CAGSGRDPYEQYF